This TCR beta chain was profiled in a study of blood T cell repertoires in COVID-19. Across the whole study: Researchers got acute and convalescent COVID-19 samples from the United States, Italy and Spain. The cDNA or gDNA used as material had been derived from T cells, B-cell-depleted T cells, or PBMCs.

Authors' data handling: Using reference gene primer amplification, nucleated cell counts were estimated. The protocol was immunoSEQ multiplex PCR, while the TCRdb copy is restricted to in-frame clones and leaves out a portion. The DNA gave D and trimming, while V, J and clone size come from that table. The repertoire has approximately 90,000 clones, around 87% of them found once; the top ten carry around 7%. Germline values: CDR1 SGHRS, CDR2 YFSETQ. The CDR3 sequence is 15 residues long. V was pared by 0 bases and J by 0 bases, with 10 bases between. This receptor was obtained from a human donor with acute or convalescent COVID-19. The donor label of this sample is uncertain. Sequencing was done on a sample of peripheral blood. V is TRBV5-1 and J is TRBJ2-7, with D possibly TRBD2 on 6 matching bases. CDR3 amino acids: CASSLGDFFSYEQYF. The CDR3 DNA follows: TGCGCCAGCAGCTTGGGGGACTTTTTCTCCTACGAGCAGTACTTC.